Presented here are 4 T cell receptor beta chains from one specimen sequenced in a study of CXCR3-negative and CXCR3-positive naive CD8 T cells. Preparation of TRB cDNA libraries relied on 5' RACE carrying UMI labels. From its re-call of the 5' RACE reads, TCRdb lists each CDR3 protein once, without DNA. This sample's table reports about 41,000 distinct CDR3 sequences. The sequencing sample was made of naive CXCR3- CD8+ T cells from blood. Subset described: CD45RO-CCR7+CD27+CD95- naive CD8+ T cells lacking CXCR3 (TNR3-). These receptors were obtained from a human donor in good health. Some clones in this sample may be carry-over from other donors' samples.

The chain links TRBV29-1 to TRBJ1-3. This CDR3 contains 12 residues. Germline V lookup: CDR1 SQVTM, CDR2 ANQGSEA. The CDR3 spells CSVRTGGNTIYF. Full variable domain (remainder filled in from reference TRBV29-1 and TRBJ1-3): SAVISQKPSRDICQRGTSLTIQCQVDSQVTMMFWYRQQPGQSLTLIATANQGSEATYESGFVIDKFPISRPNLTFSTLTVSNMSPEDSSIYLCSVRTGGNTIYFGEGSWLTVV.

The chain employs TRBV12-5 and TRBJ2-1; no DNA is available, so the TRBD1 call from TCRdb remains unchecked. Germline CDR1 and CDR2: LGHNT and FRNRAP. CDR3 length equals 14 residues. CDR3 residues: CASGLEMTGDEQFF.

The chain carries TRBV30 and TRBJ1-4. Germline V gene lookup returns CDR1 GTSNPN and CDR2 SVGIG (reference sequence). CDR3 size: 13 residues. The CDR3 protein is CAWTPVTNEKLFF.

CDR3 sequence reads: CSVRLPNHYEQYF. The rearrangement joins TRBV29-1 to TRBJ2-7. The CDR3 sequence is 13 residues long. CDR1 is SQVTM and CDR2 is ANQGSEA in the germline V gene.